The 9 T cell receptor beta chains given below trace back to one sample, sequenced in a study of technical replicates of blood from a few donors. Generated by immunoSEQ multiplex PCR, the TCRdb table keeps only in-frame clones and is missing some. The data show tens of thousands of clones, about 97% seen once. Sequencing input: T cells isolated from PBMCs. The source of these receptors is a human donor in good health.

The chain combines TRBV5-1 with TRBJ1-6; TRBD1 is a possible D gene (6 bases). The germline gives CDR1 SGHRS, CDR2 YFSETQ. The length of the CDR3 is 14 residues. Trimming shortened V by 6 bases and J by 9 bases, and 16 bases separated the two germline ends. CDR3 sequence (DNA): TGCGCCAGCACCACGGGGGGGGGCGGTTCACCCCTCCACTTT. This sequence encodes CASTTGGGGSPLHF.

The rearrangement links TRBV11-2 to TRBJ2-6; possibly TRBD1 for D (6 bases). The CDR3 is made up of 17 amino acids. Looked up from germline, CDR1 is SGHAT and CDR2 is FQNNGV. Trimming removed 5 bases at V and 0 bases at J, with 14 bases between. The CDR3 here is CASSPGQGLSGANVLTF. Written as DNA, the CDR3 is TGTGCCAGCAGCCCAGGGCAGGGGCTCTCTGGGGCCAACGTCCTGACTTTC.

The chain combines TRBV18 with TRBJ2-7; D perhaps matches TRBD2 (5 bases). CDR3 length: 12 residues. V was shortened by 0 bases and J by 9 bases, with 9 bases between the two germline ends. Germline V gene sequence: CDR1 KGHSH, CDR2 LQKENI. DNA of the CDR3: TGTGCCAGCTCACCACCCTCGGGATTGCAGTACTTC. Amino acid sequence: CASSPPSGLQYF. The whole variable domain, filled in from reference TRBV18 and TRBJ2-7, reads NAGVMQNPRHLVRRRGQEARLRCSPMKGHSHVYWYRQLPEEGLKFMVYLQKENIIDESGMPKERFSAEFPKEGPSILRIQQVVRGDSAAYFCASSPPSGLQYFGPGTRLTVT.

The chain recombines TRBV18 with TRBJ2-5; D not certain. This CDR3 comprises 13 residues. Germline assignment: CDR1 KGHSH and CDR2 LQKENI. The ends were cut back, 3 bases at V and 6 bases at J, with 11 bases in the middle. In nucleotides, the CDR3 is TGTGCCAGCTCACCGAACCGAGAAAAGACCCAGTACTTC. This gives the protein CASSPNREKTQYF.

The chain recombines TRBV19 with TRBJ1-2, with 7 positions matching TRBD1. Germline V CDR1 and CDR2: LNHDA, SQIVND (reference sequence). The CDR3 consists of 14 residues. V was clipped by 10 bases and J by 0 bases; unmatched bases: 8. The CDR3 region is CAIRDSQTNYGYTF. CDR3 DNA sequence: TGTGCCATTCGGGACAGCCAGACTAACTATGGCTACACCTTC.

This chain joins TRBV11-2 and TRBJ2-5; 7 bases map to TRBD2. The CDR3 covers 16 residues. Germline trimming cut 1 base from V and 2 bases from J; bases unmatched to any gene: 7. Germline CDR1 SGHAT, CDR2 FQNNGV. The CDR3 DNA reads as TGTGCCAGCAGCTTAGGAAATGGCGGGGGTCAAGAGACCCAGTACTTC. It specifies CASSLGNGGGQETQYF. Together with reference TRBV11-2 and TRBJ2-5, the CDR3 gives the full variable domain: EAGVAQSPRYKIIEKRQSVAFWCNPISGHATLYWYQQILGQGPKLLIQFQNNGVVDDSQLPKDRFSAERLKGVDSTLKIQPAKLEDSAVYLCASSLGNGGGQETQYFGPGTRLLVL.

This chain joins TRBV4-1 and TRBJ1-2; D gene uncertain. V lost 1 base, J lost 8 bases, and 14 bases lay in between. Germline lookup yields CDR1 MGHRA and CDR2 YSYEKL. The CDR3 contains 14 residues. The CDR3 DNA follows: TGCGCCAGCAGCCAAGCGGGGAGCGTTGACGGCTACACCTTC. Translation: CASSQAGSVDGYTF.

The V call is TRBV7-9, the J call TRBJ2-1; D perhaps matches TRBD1 (6 bases). V was cut by 4 bases and J by 7 bases, with 17 bases left in between. CDR1 is SEHNR and CDR2 is FQNEAQ in the germline V gene (reference sequence). This CDR3 spans 15 amino acids. The CDR3, as DNA: TGTGCCAGCAGCTCTCCGGGACAAAAGAGGAATGAGCAGTTCTTC. Translation: CASSSPGQKRNEQFF.

The chain combines TRBV6-5 with TRBJ2-3, with D possibly TRBD2 on 5 matching bases. V was cut by 0 bases and J by 1 base, with 8 bases left in between. The CDR3 is 15 amino acids. Germline V gene lookup returns CDR1 MNHEY and CDR2 SVGAGI. The CDR3 is CASSYSRGGTDTQYF. The DNA for the CDR3 is TGTGCCAGCAGTTACTCACGGGGAGGCACAGATACGCAGTATTTT.